This TCR beta chain was recovered during a study of technical replicates of blood from four donors. The assay was immunoSEQ multiplex PCR, and TCRdb's table has in-frame clones only and misses some. The sample includes over 70,000 clones, around 95% of them seen just once. There are 16 residues in the CDR3. Trimming removed 4 bases from V and 0 bases from J; junction bases left unmatched: 5. Germline-derived CDR1 and CDR2 are SGHRS and YFSETQ. Sequences were obtained from T cells isolated from PBMCs. The chain couples TRBV5-1 to TRBJ2-2; TRBD2 matches 8 bases. This TCR was recovered from a human donor in good health. CDR3 sequence (DNA): TGCGCCAGCAGCGTAATGACTAGCGCGAACACCGGGGAGCTGTTTTTT. Residues: CASSVMTSANTGELFF.